These T cell receptor beta chains were read from a single sample in a study of metastatic and nonmetastatic thyroid tumors. TCRdb re-analyzed the PCR reads through MiXCR. The table lists more than 70,000 clones, around 9.2% of them singletons. Material: blood. Receptors were obtained from a female donor with papillary thyroid cancer or a benign thyroid nodule (not recorded which). Some clones in this sample may be carry-over from other donors' samples. CDR3s include the opening cysteine and the closing phenylalanine or tryptophan. The order of the fields is J gene, clone size, D gene, CDR3 length, V gene, CDR3 protein, CDR3 DNA. D genes are given only for firm matches. Clone size, where shown, is once, few, many, or a class for clones that have expanded.

j_call: TRBJ2-7; clone_size: many; d_call: -; cdr3_length: 16; v_call: TRBV12-3/TRBV12-4; cdr3_aa: CASTQWGPKGPYEQYF; cdr3_nt: TGTGCCAGCACCCAATGGGGGCCGAAGGGCCCCTACGAGCAGTACTTC
j_call: TRBJ2-1; clone_size: many; d_call: -; cdr3_length: 12; v_call: TRBV12-3/TRBV12-4; cdr3_aa: CASSFGGSEQFF; cdr3_nt: TGTGCCAGCAGTTTCGGAGGAAGTGAGCAGTTCTTC
j_call: TRBJ2-5; clone_size: -; d_call: -; cdr3_length: 15; v_call: TRBV7-2; cdr3_aa: CASSLGGLTQETQYF; cdr3_nt: TGTGCCAGCAGCCTTGGCGGACTGACCCAAGAGACCCAGTACTTC
j_call: TRBJ2-5; clone_size: once; d_call: -; cdr3_length: 11; v_call: TRBV5-6; cdr3_aa: CASSLAGAQYF; cdr3_nt: TGTGCCAGCAGCTTGGCAGGGGCCCAGTACTTC
j_call: TRBJ1-3; clone_size: many; d_call: -; cdr3_length: 14; v_call: TRBV12-3/TRBV12-4; cdr3_aa: CASSRLGSGNTIYF; cdr3_nt: TGTGCCAGCAGTCGACTAGGCTCTGGAAACACCATATATTTT
j_call: TRBJ2-7; clone_size: many; d_call: -; cdr3_length: 15; v_call: TRBV6-1; cdr3_aa: CASSGTQGIGYEQYF; cdr3_nt: TGTGCCAGCAGCGGTACTCAGGGGATTGGCTACGAGCAGTACTTC
j_call: TRBJ2-5; clone_size: many; d_call: TRBD1; cdr3_length: 14; v_call: TRBV5-1; cdr3_aa: CASSPGTGQETQYF; cdr3_nt: TGCGCCAGCAGCCCGGGGACAGGGCAAGAGACCCAGTACTTC
j_call: TRBJ1-3; clone_size: many; d_call: TRBD1; cdr3_length: 17; v_call: TRBV20-1; cdr3_aa: CSTYPPGQGESGNTIYF; cdr3_nt: TGCAGTACCTACCCCCCAGGACAGGGAGAATCTGGAAACACCATATATTTT
j_call: TRBJ2-3; clone_size: few; d_call: -; cdr3_length: 15; v_call: TRBV6-1; cdr3_aa: CASSETGDSTDTQYF; cdr3_nt: TGTGCCAGCAGTGAGACAGGAGATTCCACAGATACGCAGTATTTT
j_call: TRBJ1-5; clone_size: many; d_call: -; cdr3_length: 17; v_call: TRBV5-1; cdr3_aa: CASSLGFLEPGNQPQHF; cdr3_nt: TGCGCCAGCAGCTTGGGGTTCCTCGAGCCTGGCAATCAGCCCCAGCATTTT
j_call: TRBJ2-2; clone_size: few; d_call: -; cdr3_length: 15; v_call: TRBV29-1; cdr3_aa: CSVEVGVRNTGELFF; cdr3_nt: TGCAGCGTTGAAGTGGGCGTTCGTAACACCGGGGAGCTGTTTTTT
j_call: TRBJ1-2; clone_size: many; d_call: TRBD1; cdr3_length: 13; v_call: TRBV7-8; cdr3_aa: CASSSGGAHGYTF; cdr3_nt: TGTGCCAGCAGCTCAGGGGGCGCGCATGGCTACACCTTC
j_call: TRBJ1-2; clone_size: many; d_call: -; cdr3_length: 12; v_call: TRBV5-1; cdr3_aa: CASSLPGVGYTF; cdr3_nt: TGCGCCAGCAGCTTGCCCGGGGTTGGCTACACCTTC
j_call: TRBJ2-2; clone_size: -; d_call: -; cdr3_length: 16; v_call: TRBV6-6; cdr3_aa: CASSCSLNLDAWELFF; cdr3_nt: TGTGCCAGCAGTTGCTCGCTAAATTTGGACGCCTGGGAGCTGTTTTTT
j_call: TRBJ1-6; clone_size: many; d_call: -; cdr3_length: 15; v_call: TRBV5-5; cdr3_aa: CASSLGNRDNSPLHF; cdr3_nt: TGTGCCAGCAGCTTGGGTAACAGGGATAATTCACCCCTCCACTTT
j_call: TRBJ1-2; clone_size: many; d_call: -; cdr3_length: 13; v_call: TRBV20-1; cdr3_aa: CSAKTGEDYGYTF; cdr3_nt: TGCAGTGCTAAAACGGGGGAGGATTATGGCTACACCTTC
j_call: TRBJ1-1; clone_size: many; d_call: -; cdr3_length: 11; v_call: TRBV19; cdr3_aa: CASSRRAEAFF; cdr3_nt: TGTGCCAGTAGTAGGCGCGCTGAAGCTTTCTTT
j_call: TRBJ2-1; clone_size: -; d_call: TRBD1; cdr3_length: 14; v_call: TRBV9; cdr3_aa: CASAGGTSYNEQFF; cdr3_nt: TGTGCCAGCGCAGGGGGTACCTCCTACAATGAGCAGTTCTTC
j_call: TRBJ2-2; clone_size: -; d_call: TRBD2; cdr3_length: 16; v_call: TRBV27; cdr3_aa: CASSSAGGRNTGELFF; cdr3_nt: TGTGCCAGCAGTTCAGCGGGGGGCAGGAACACCGGGGAGCTGTTTTTT
j_call: TRBJ2-1; clone_size: many; d_call: -; cdr3_length: 16; v_call: TRBV4-2; cdr3_aa: CASSPTGLSSYNEQFF; cdr3_nt: TGTGCCAGCAGCCCGACAGGCCTTAGCTCCTACAATGAGCAGTTCTTC
j_call: TRBJ1-2; clone_size: many; d_call: TRBD1; cdr3_length: 13; v_call: TRBV18; cdr3_aa: CASSPRGNYGYTF; cdr3_nt: TGTGCCAGCTCGCCCAGGGGGAACTATGGCTACACCTTC
j_call: TRBJ1-1; clone_size: many; d_call: -; cdr3_length: 15; v_call: TRBV12-3/TRBV12-4; cdr3_aa: CASSLGSGGLTEAFF; cdr3_nt: TGTGCCAGCAGTTTAGGGTCGGGGGGGCTGACTGAAGCTTTCTTT
j_call: TRBJ2-3; clone_size: -; d_call: -; cdr3_length: 11; v_call: TRBV6-1; cdr3_aa: CASSFADTQYF; cdr3_nt: TGTGCCAGCAGCTTTGCAGATACGCAGTATTTT
j_call: TRBJ1-3; clone_size: many; d_call: -; cdr3_length: 14; v_call: TRBV2; cdr3_aa: CASKMAYSGNTIYF; cdr3_nt: TGTGCCAGCAAAATGGCATACTCTGGAAACACCATATATTTT
j_call: TRBJ2-5; clone_size: many; d_call: -; cdr3_length: 14; v_call: TRBV15; cdr3_aa: CATSQQGGEETQYF; cdr3_nt: TGTGCCACCAGCCAGCAGGGAGGAGAGGAGACCCAGTACTTC
j_call: TRBJ1-3; clone_size: many; d_call: -; cdr3_length: 13; v_call: TRBV12-3/TRBV12-4; cdr3_aa: CASSRAPGNTIYF; cdr3_nt: TGTGCCAGCAGTCGAGCCCCTGGAAACACCATATATTTT
j_call: TRBJ2-7; clone_size: many; d_call: TRBD1; cdr3_length: 16; v_call: TRBV4-1; cdr3_aa: CASSQDGTGQFYEQYF; cdr3_nt: TGCGCCAGCAGCCAAGATGGGACAGGACAATTCTACGAGCAGTACTTC
j_call: TRBJ1-2; clone_size: many; d_call: -; cdr3_length: 14; v_call: TRBV28; cdr3_aa: CASSLGPGAYGYTF; cdr3_nt: TGTGCCAGCAGTTTGGGACCAGGGGCCTATGGCTACACCTTC
j_call: TRBJ2-2; clone_size: once; d_call: -; cdr3_length: 15; v_call: TRBV29-1; cdr3_aa: CSVILGSGLAGELFF; cdr3_nt: TGCAGCGTGATATTGGGGTCGGGGCTAGCCGGGGAGCTGTTTTTT
j_call: TRBJ2-6; clone_size: many; d_call: TRBD1; cdr3_length: 16; v_call: TRBV19; cdr3_aa: CASSMAGGSGANVLTF; cdr3_nt: TGTGCCAGTAGTATGGCAGGGGGCTCTGGGGCCAACGTCCTGACTTTC
j_call: TRBJ1-4; clone_size: many; d_call: TRBD1; cdr3_length: 15; v_call: TRBV27; cdr3_aa: CASRPGGTGNEKLFF; cdr3_nt: TGTGCCAGCAGACCGGGGGGGACAGGGAATGAAAAACTGTTTTTT
j_call: TRBJ2-7; clone_size: -; d_call: TRBD1; cdr3_length: 15; v_call: TRBV5-4; cdr3_aa: CASSARDRGPYEQYF; cdr3_nt: TGTGCCAGCAGCGCCCGGGACAGGGGGCCCTACGAGCAGTACTTC
j_call: TRBJ1-4; clone_size: many; d_call: -; cdr3_length: 14; v_call: TRBV6-1; cdr3_aa: CASSSEAGNEKLFF; cdr3_nt: TGTGCCAGCAGTTCCGAGGCCGGGAATGAAAAACTGTTTTTT
j_call: TRBJ2-7; clone_size: many; d_call: -; cdr3_length: 12; v_call: TRBV29-1; cdr3_aa: CSVVPELYEQYF; cdr3_nt: TGCAGCGTTGTCCCGGAACTCTACGAGCAGTACTTC
j_call: TRBJ1-2; clone_size: -; d_call: -; cdr3_length: 14; v_call: TRBV4-1; cdr3_aa: CASSPTGQDYGYTF; cdr3_nt: TGCGCCAGCAGCCCGACCGGTCAGGACTATGGCTACACCTTC
j_call: TRBJ2-5; clone_size: many; d_call: TRBD1; cdr3_length: 15; v_call: TRBV4-1; cdr3_aa: CASSQDRGGPETQYF; cdr3_nt: TGCGCCAGCAGCCAAGATCGAGGGGGCCCAGAGACCCAGTACTTC
j_call: TRBJ2-7; clone_size: many; d_call: TRBD1; cdr3_length: 14; v_call: TRBV10-3; cdr3_aa: CAISESDRGYEQYF; cdr3_nt: TGTGCCATCAGTGAGTCTGACAGGGGTTACGAGCAGTACTTC
j_call: TRBJ2-3; clone_size: -; d_call: -; cdr3_length: 15; v_call: TRBV29-1; cdr3_aa: CSLTPTGTSTDTQYF; cdr3_nt: TGCAGCTTGACCCCGACAGGGACTAGCACAGATACGCAGTATTTT
j_call: TRBJ2-2; clone_size: many; d_call: TRBD1; cdr3_length: 14; v_call: TRBV5-8; cdr3_aa: CASRGTGDTGELFF; cdr3_nt: TGTGCCAGCAGGGGGACAGGGGACACCGGGGAGCTGTTTTTT
j_call: TRBJ2-4; clone_size: few; d_call: -; cdr3_length: 15; v_call: TRBV20-1; cdr3_aa: CSAPRGGETKNIQYF; cdr3_nt: TGCAGTGCTCCAAGAGGGGGGGAAACCAAAAACATTCAGTACTTC
j_call: TRBJ1-5; clone_size: many; d_call: TRBD1; cdr3_length: 13; v_call: TRBV20-1; cdr3_aa: CSARTGEYQPQHF; cdr3_nt: TGCAGTGCTAGGACAGGGGAATATCAGCCCCAGCATTTT
j_call: TRBJ1-2; clone_size: many; d_call: TRBD1; cdr3_length: 15; v_call: TRBV24-1; cdr3_aa: CATSDSGTGGYVYTF; cdr3_nt: TGTGCCACCAGTGATTCCGGGACAGGGGGCTATGTCTACACCTTC
j_call: TRBJ2-5; clone_size: few; d_call: -; cdr3_length: 12; v_call: TRBV24-1; cdr3_aa: CATKDRQETQYF; cdr3_nt: TGTGCCACCAAGGACCGACAAGAGACCCAGTACTTC
j_call: TRBJ2-3; clone_size: many; d_call: -; cdr3_length: 14; v_call: TRBV11-1; cdr3_aa: CASSRKGNTDTQYF; cdr3_nt: TGTGCCAGCAGCCGCAAGGGGAACACAGATACGCAGTATTTT
j_call: TRBJ1-2; clone_size: many; d_call: -; cdr3_length: 13; v_call: TRBV12-3/TRBV12-4; cdr3_aa: CASSLDSNYGYTF; cdr3_nt: TGTGCCAGCAGTTTGGACAGCAACTATGGCTACACCTTC
j_call: TRBJ2-7; clone_size: many; d_call: -; cdr3_length: 13; v_call: TRBV7-6; cdr3_aa: CASSFEDFYEQYF; cdr3_nt: TGTGCCAGCAGCTTCGAGGACTTCTACGAGCAGTACTTC
j_call: TRBJ2-7; clone_size: many; d_call: TRBD1; cdr3_length: 16; v_call: TRBV12-3/TRBV12-4; cdr3_aa: CASSLVKGQGVYEQYF; cdr3_nt: TGTGCCAGCAGTTTGGTTAAAGGACAGGGCGTTTACGAGCAGTACTTC
j_call: TRBJ1-2; clone_size: many; d_call: TRBD1; cdr3_length: 14; v_call: TRBV5-1; cdr3_aa: CASSGTGSLYGYTF; cdr3_nt: TGCGCCAGCAGCGGGACAGGGTCCCTCTATGGCTACACCTTC
j_call: TRBJ2-3; clone_size: many; d_call: TRBD1; cdr3_length: 14; v_call: TRBV18; cdr3_aa: CASSPDRVIDTQYF; cdr3_nt: TGTGCCAGCTCACCCGACAGGGTAATAGATACGCAGTATTTT
j_call: TRBJ1-2; clone_size: many; d_call: -; cdr3_length: 12; v_call: TRBV2; cdr3_aa: CASSRRDYGYTF; cdr3_nt: TGTGCCAGCAGTCGGCGGGACTATGGCTACACCTTC
j_call: TRBJ1-2; clone_size: -; d_call: TRBD1; cdr3_length: 16; v_call: TRBV5-6; cdr3_aa: CASSLTGTGGHYGYTF; cdr3_nt: TGTGCCAGCAGCTTAACCGGGACAGGGGGTCACTATGGCTACACCTTC
j_call: TRBJ1-2; clone_size: many; d_call: -; cdr3_length: 12; v_call: TRBV28; cdr3_aa: CASNRGGRGYTF; cdr3_nt: TGTGCCAGCAACCGCGGGGGGCGCGGCTACACCTTC
j_call: TRBJ1-2; clone_size: many; d_call: TRBD1; cdr3_length: 15; v_call: TRBV6-1; cdr3_aa: CASTDQGVANYGYTF; cdr3_nt: TGTGCCAGCACTGACCAGGGGGTTGCTAACTATGGCTACACCTTC
j_call: TRBJ2-7; clone_size: many; d_call: -; cdr3_length: 12; v_call: TRBV27; cdr3_aa: CASSTQADEQYF; cdr3_nt: TGTGCCAGCAGTACCCAGGCAGACGAGCAGTACTTC
j_call: TRBJ1-2; clone_size: many; d_call: -; cdr3_length: 14; v_call: TRBV28; cdr3_aa: CASSLGTALYGYTF; cdr3_nt: TGTGCCAGCAGTTTGGGCACAGCACTCTATGGCTACACCTTC
j_call: TRBJ1-5; clone_size: many; d_call: -; cdr3_length: 15; v_call: TRBV12-3/TRBV12-4; cdr3_aa: CASSLYGGAGGPQHF; cdr3_nt: TGTGCCAGCAGTTTATATGGCGGGGCTGGGGGGCCCCAGCATTTT
j_call: TRBJ2-1; clone_size: few; d_call: TRBD2; cdr3_length: 11; v_call: TRBV28; cdr3_aa: CASWTSGAKFF; cdr3_nt: TGTGCCTCCTGGACTAGCGGGGCGAAGTTCTTC